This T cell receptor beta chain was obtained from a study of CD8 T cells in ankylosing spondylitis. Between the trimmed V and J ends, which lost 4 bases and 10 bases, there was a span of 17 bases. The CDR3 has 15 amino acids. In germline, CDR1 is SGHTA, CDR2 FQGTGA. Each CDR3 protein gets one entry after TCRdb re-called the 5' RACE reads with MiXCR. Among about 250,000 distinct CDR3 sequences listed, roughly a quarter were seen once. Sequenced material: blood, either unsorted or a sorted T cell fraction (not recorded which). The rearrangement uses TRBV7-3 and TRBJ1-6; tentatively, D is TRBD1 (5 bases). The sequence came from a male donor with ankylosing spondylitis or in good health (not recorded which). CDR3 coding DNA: TGTGCCAGCAGCTCCTATGGGGGGGAAGGGTCACCCCTCCACTTT. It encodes CASSSYGGEGSPLHF.